Below, one T cell receptor beta chain is given with its context. This clonotype qualifies as medium-sized (0.01 to 0.1%). The antigen it recognizes is unknown. Per-base quality was not reported, and no clone a single base away is much larger than it. The record originates from a study of spatial heterogeneity in lung cancer (dated by TCRdb to about 2019). Turning to the overall study: Beta-chain transcripts were consistently detected in greater numbers than alpha-chain transcripts, which likely reflected higher beta-chain transcript abundance. In tumor regions, TCR transcript counts showed a strong correlation with a T cell transcriptional module score derived from matched bulk RNA-seq. In the raw uncorrected reads, each unique combination of TCR and UMI appeared on average more than ten times. TCR alpha and beta repertoires were quantitatively compared across multiple tumor regions, matched nontumor lung and blood in non-small cell lung cancer. The study linked features of the TCR repertoire to counts of nonsynonymous mutations, which were determined by whole-exome sequencing of tumor tissue. Both alpha and beta chains were TCR-sequenced in samples taken at surgery, namely 220 tumor regions, 62 to 70 matched nontumor lung samples and 56 PBMC samples. Summary of the overall study and its limitations: TCR-seq was estimated to cover only approximately 6.6% of tumor T cells for alpha chains and approximately 12% for beta chains. The tumor nonsynonymous mutation count correlated with the number of expanded intratumoral alpha and beta TCRs. The count of ubiquitous expanded TCRs correlated with the count of ubiquitous nonsynonymous mutations, and the count of regional expanded TCRs correlated with the count of regional nonsynonymous mutations. Additional single-cell paired TCR alpha and beta sequencing was considered necessary to confirm, at a functional level, the hypothesis that regional TCRs recognize regional mutations.

The germline V gene (reference sequence) supplies CDR1 SGHKS and CDR2 YYEKEE. Trimming takes 4 bases off V and 3 bases off J; junction bases not matched to a gene: 18. Reading from cysteine to phenylalanine, the CDR3 counts 20 amino acids. Just CDR3 DNA is preserved here, 60 bases in frame from base 1. The sample's time point label is to be understood as: sample taken at primary tumor resection. The donors were some 70 patients from the lung TRACERx cohort who had early-stage, untreated non-small cell lung cancer. For TCR sequencing, whole RNA was extracted from tumor and nontumor lung tissue, or from cryopreserved PBMC samples, and no cell sorting was done. A patient was chosen for TCR sequencing only when enough RNA was available from at least two tumor regions. Before being selected, tumor and adjacent nontumor lung specimens were reviewed by a lung pathologist. To prepare the library, 5' RACE was applied. Sequencing was performed on a NextSeq 500. In the TCR library protocol, a unique molecular identifier was attached to each TCR cDNA molecule so that PCR and sequencing errors could be corrected. The original pipeline was this. Decombinator tools were used for TCR identification, UMI-based error correction and CDR3 extraction. Expanded TCRs were defined as those above a frequency of 2 per 1,000, corresponding to the top 1% of the tumor frequency distribution. Expanded tumor TCRs statistically deemed absent (corrected P<0.05) from at least one tumor region were classed as regional, and all other expanded tumor TCRs were classed as ubiquitous. Rényi diversity was computed with the R vegan package after subsampling each repertoire 100 times to 5,000 TCRs. CDR3 similarity networks were constructed using string-kernel similarity of amino acid triplets, with links drawn between CDR3s whose pairwise similarity was above 0.82. Through fastp at Q25 and MiXCR, TCRdb rebuilt clones from the public reads, retaining in-frame beta chains. Under each unique CDR3 protein, matching rows form one entry showing the most common genes and DNA. The V and J calls follow TCRdb's processing rather than the paper's. The sample records about 2,100 distinct CDR3 sequences, 8% to 9.5% of which are singletons. The top ten clonotypes cover 9.5% to 15% of the sample.

Sequencing used lung tumor tissue, obtained at surgery. This clonotype originated in a male donor with early-stage non-small cell lung cancer. The chain is encoded by TRBV5-5 joined to TRBJ2-6; the central 8 bases match TRBD1. The CDR3 has the sequence CASSPLLGQGASLGANVLTF. The sequence in DNA is TGTGCCAGCAGCCCGCTCCTCGGACAGGGAGCGTCTCTTGGGGCCAACGTCCTGACTTTC.